This TCR beta chain was recovered during a study of T cells in Graves' hyperthyroidism and ophthalmopathy. This clonotype was picked up one time. No antigen is known for it. Amplified TCR beta CDR3 regions derived from RNA transcripts. Primed by the HTBI set, a first-round RT-PCR was run on the TCR CDR3. Each CDR3 protein gets one entry after TCRdb re-called the multiplex PCR reads with MiXCR. The profile shows a few hundred thousand distinct CDR3 sequences, approximately 16% of them singletons. Regarding the study as a whole: The model's output predicted ophthalmopathy at a median of 6.5 months prior to onset.

Exclusions: uncontrolled infection, other autoimmune disease, pregnancy, lactation. This sample holds PBMCs from roughly 10 ml fresh peripheral blood. This CDR3 is 15 amino acids long. The ends lost 3 bases at V and 2 bases at J; junction bases unmatched: 3. CDR1 is SGHNT and CDR2 is YENEEA in the germline V gene. The chain couples TRBV11-3 to TRBJ2-7, with 11 bases lining up with TRBD2. The specimen sequenced was blood. This TCR came from a man in his forties with Graves' hyperthyroidism. The CDR3 region is CASSFLAGGTYEQYF. Here the CDR3 DNA reads TGTGCCAGCAGCTTTCTAGCGGGAGGTACCTACGAGCAGTACTTC.